This T cell receptor beta chain comes out of a study of OX40 agonist ivuxolimab in advanced cancers. Study-wide findings and caveats: Patients who responded partially at 0.1-3.0 mg/kg showed clonal expansion ranking among the lowest. Antigen specificity of clonally expanded peripheral T cells was not established.

The repertoire was sequenced with immunoSEQ multiplex PCR; TCRdb's copy has only in-frame clones and lacks some. The sample includes more than 100,000 clones, just under 95% of them seen just once. CDR1 SGHAT and CDR2 FQDESV come from the germline V gene (reference sequence). Between the trimmed V and J ends, which lost 1 base and 7 bases, there was a span of 17 bases. The CDR3 consists of 16 residues. As for this clone: The antigen remains unidentified.

The receptor was isolated from an adult with an advanced solid tumor such as melanoma, head and neck, liver or kidney cancer. Specimen: CD4+ or CD8+ T cells sorted from blood, collected in a trial of the OX40 agonist ivuxolimab. V is TRBV11-1 and J is TRBJ2-1; the D gene is possibly TRBD2 (6 bases). The CDR3 sequence: CASSLVHPGLGNEQFF. CDR3 DNA sequence: TGTGCCAGCAGCTTAGTCCACCCGGGACTGGGGAATGAGCAGTTCTTC.